The clone carrying this TCR beta chain has a handful of counts. Its antigen is currently unknown. The CDR3 is 13 residues long. V shed 6 bases and J shed 4 bases, with 11 bases lying between them. Germline loops: CDR1 KGHSH, CDR2 LQKENI. This sample was taken from a study of a mutant IDH1 vaccine in newly diagnosed glioma. Assay: immunoSEQ multiplex PCR; the TCRdb copy retains only in-frame clones and omits some. Of tens of thousands of clones listed, 70% to 90% are singletons. Time point here: week 47, end of study. Each dose delivered 300 ug of mutant IDH1 20-mer peptide subcutaneously with imiquimod. Eight vaccinations were given in weeks 1, 3, 5, 7, 11, 15, 19 and 23.

The chain has TRBV18 and TRBJ2-3; D uncertain. The TCR originated in a middle-aged man with glioma. This specimen consisted of PBMCs, obtained from a glioma patient whose treatment included an IDH1 peptide vaccine. The CDR3 bases are TGTGCCAGCTCTTCGGTTTCCCCAGATACGCAGTATTTT. This codes for CASSSVSPDTQYF.